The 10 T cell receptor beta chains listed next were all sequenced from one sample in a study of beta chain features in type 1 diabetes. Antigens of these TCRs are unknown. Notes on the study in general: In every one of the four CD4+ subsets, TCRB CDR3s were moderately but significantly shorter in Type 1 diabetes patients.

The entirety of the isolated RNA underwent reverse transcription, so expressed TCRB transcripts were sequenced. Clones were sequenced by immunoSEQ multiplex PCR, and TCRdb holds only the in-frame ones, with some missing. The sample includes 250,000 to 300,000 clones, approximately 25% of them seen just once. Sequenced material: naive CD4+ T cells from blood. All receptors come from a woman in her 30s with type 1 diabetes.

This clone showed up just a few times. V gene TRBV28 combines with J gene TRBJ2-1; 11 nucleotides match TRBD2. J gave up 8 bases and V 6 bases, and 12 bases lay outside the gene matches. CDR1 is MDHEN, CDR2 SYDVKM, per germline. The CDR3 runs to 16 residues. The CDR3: CASSRPTSGSLDEQFF. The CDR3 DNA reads TGTGCCAGCAGCCGCCCCACTAGCGGGAGTCTGGATGAGCAGTTCTTC.

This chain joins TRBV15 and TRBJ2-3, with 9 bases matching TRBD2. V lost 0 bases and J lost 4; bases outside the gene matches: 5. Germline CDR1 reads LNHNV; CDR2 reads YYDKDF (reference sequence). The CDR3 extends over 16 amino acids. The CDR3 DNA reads TGTGCCACCAGCAGAGATGGGACTAGCAAGGCAGATACGCAGTATTTT. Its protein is CATSRDGTSKADTQYF.

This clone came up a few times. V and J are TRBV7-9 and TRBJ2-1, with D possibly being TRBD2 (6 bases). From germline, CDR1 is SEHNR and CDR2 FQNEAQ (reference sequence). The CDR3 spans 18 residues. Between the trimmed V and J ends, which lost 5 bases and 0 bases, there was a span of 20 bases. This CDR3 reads CASSHWPLAESSYNEQFF. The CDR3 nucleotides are TGTGCCAGCAGCCACTGGCCCTTAGCGGAAAGCTCCTACAATGAGCAGTTCTTC.

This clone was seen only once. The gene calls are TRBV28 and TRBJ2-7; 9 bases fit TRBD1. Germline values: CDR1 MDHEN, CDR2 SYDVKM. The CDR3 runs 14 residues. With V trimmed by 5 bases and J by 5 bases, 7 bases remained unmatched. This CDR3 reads CASSQTGGVDEQYF. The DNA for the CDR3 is TGTGCCAGCAGTCAAACAGGGGGCGTCGACGAGCAGTACTTC.

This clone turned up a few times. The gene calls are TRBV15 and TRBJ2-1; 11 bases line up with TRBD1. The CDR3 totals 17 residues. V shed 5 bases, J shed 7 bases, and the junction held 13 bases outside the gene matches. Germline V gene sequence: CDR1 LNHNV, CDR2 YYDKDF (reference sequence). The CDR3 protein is CATSASPGQGAKNEQFF. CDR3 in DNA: TGTGCCACCAGCGCAAGCCCCGGACAGGGGGCGAAAAATGAGCAGTTCTTC.

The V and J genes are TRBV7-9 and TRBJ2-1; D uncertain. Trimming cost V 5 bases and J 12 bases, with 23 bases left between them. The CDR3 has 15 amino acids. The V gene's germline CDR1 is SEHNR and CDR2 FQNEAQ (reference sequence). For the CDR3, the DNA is TGTGCCAGCAGCCCCGAGTTTAGGAGTTCGGTCTCGCAGTTCTTC. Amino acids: CASSPEFRSSVSQFF.

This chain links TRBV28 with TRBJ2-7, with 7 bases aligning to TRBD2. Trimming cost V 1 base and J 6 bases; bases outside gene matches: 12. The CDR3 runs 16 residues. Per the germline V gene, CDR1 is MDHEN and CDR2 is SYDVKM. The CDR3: CASSLYPGGPGSEQYF. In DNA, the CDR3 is TGTGCCAGCAGTTTATACCCGGGAGGTCCCGGAAGCGAGCAGTACTTC.

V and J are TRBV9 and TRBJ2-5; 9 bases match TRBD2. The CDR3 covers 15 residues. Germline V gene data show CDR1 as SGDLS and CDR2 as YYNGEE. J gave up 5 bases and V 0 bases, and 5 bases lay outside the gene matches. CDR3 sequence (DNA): TGTGCCAGCAGCGTAGCGGCGGGAGGGCGGGAGACCCAGTACTTC. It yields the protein CASSVAAGGRETQYF.

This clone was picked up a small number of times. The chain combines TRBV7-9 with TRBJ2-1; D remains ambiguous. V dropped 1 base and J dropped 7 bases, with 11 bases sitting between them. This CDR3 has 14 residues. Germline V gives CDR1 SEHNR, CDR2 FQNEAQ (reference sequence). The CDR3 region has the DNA TGTGCCAGCAGCTTAGTGCTAACGGTAAATGAGCAGTTCTTC. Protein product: CASSLVLTVNEQFF.

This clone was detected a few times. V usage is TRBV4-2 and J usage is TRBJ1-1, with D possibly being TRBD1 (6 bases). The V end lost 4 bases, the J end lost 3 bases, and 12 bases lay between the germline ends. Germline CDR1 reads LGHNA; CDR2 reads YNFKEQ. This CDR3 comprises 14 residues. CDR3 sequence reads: CASSPQGLDTEAFF. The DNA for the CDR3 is TGTGCCAGCAGCCCCCAGGGGCTGGACACTGAAGCTTTCTTT.